The 28 T cell receptor beta chains given below trace back to one sample, sequenced in a study of monozygotic twins with inflammatory bowel disease. TCRdb re-called the 5' RACE reads and catalogs CDR3 proteins one per entry, DNA excluded. The data show around 140,000 distinct CDR3 sequences, and the top ten clones hold 1% to 1.5%. Sample: blood. All receptors come from a human donor with ulcerative colitis or Crohn's disease, or a healthy co-twin of an affected twin (not recorded which).

The gene calls are TRBV6-5 and TRBJ1-2. The CDR3 spans 13 residues. The germline V gene encodes CDR1 MNHEY and CDR2 SVGAGI. CDR3 protein: CASTEDPLYGYTF.

The CDR3 reads CASSAVDEQFF. This chain joins TRBV12-3 or TRBV12-4 and TRBJ2-1. This CDR3 spans 11 amino acids.

The chain links TRBV5-1 to TRBJ1-1; TCRdb calls TRBD1, which cannot be checked without DNA. This CDR3 comprises 15 residues. Germline CDR1 reads SGHRS; CDR2 reads YFSETQ. The chain's CDR3 is CASSLGTGDDTEAFF.

V gene TRBV5-1 combines with J gene TRBJ2-1. Germline CDR1 SGHRS, CDR2 YFSETQ. The CDR3 sequence is 15 residues long. The CDR3 is CASSLDSLSYNEQFF.

The chain carries TRBV27 and TRBJ1-3. The V gene's germline CDR1 is MNHEY and CDR2 SMNVEV (reference sequence). CDR3 length: 15 amino acids. The CDR3 here is CASSFQGPPGNTIYF.

The chain carries TRBV18 and TRBJ2-4; TCRdb picks TRBD2, but there is no DNA to check that call. CDR3 length equals 15 residues. Germline CDR1 is KGHSH and CDR2 is LQKENI. CDR3: CASSPLGGAENIQYF. Full variable domain (remainder filled in from reference TRBV18 and TRBJ2-4): NAGVMQNPRHLVRRRGQEARLRCSPMKGHSHVYWYRQLPEEGLKFMVYLQKENIIDESGMPKERFSAEFPKEGPSILRIQQVVRGDSAAYFCASSPLGGAENIQYFGAGTRLSVL.

The chain joins TRBV20-1 to TRBJ2-1. This CDR3 spans 14 amino acids. Germline V gene lookup returns CDR1 DFQATT and CDR2 SNEGSKA (reference sequence). Here the CDR3 reads CSARFKFSYNEQFF.

The rearrangement uses TRBV5-1 and TRBJ1-1; TCRdb reports TRBD1, a call that lacks DNA to check it against. Germline assignment: CDR1 SGHRS and CDR2 YFSETQ. This CDR3 has 14 amino acids. The CDR3 reads CASSRDSGNTEAFF.

The rearrangement links TRBV3-1 to TRBJ2-7; the TRBD2 assignment by TCRdb is unverifiable without DNA. The CDR3 contains 13 residues. Per the germline V gene, CDR1 is LGHDT and CDR2 is YNNKEL (reference sequence). This CDR3 reads CASSLGLTYEQYF.

V usage is TRBV5-1 and J usage is TRBJ1-1. The CDR3 consists of 12 residues. CDR1 SGHRS and CDR2 YFSETQ come from the germline V gene. This chain's CDR3 is CASSLASTEAFF.

The V call is TRBV20-1, the J call TRBJ2-1; the TCRdb call, TRBD2, lacks DNA for checking. CDR1 is DFQATT, CDR2 SNEGSKA, per germline (reference sequence). The CDR3 has 18 amino acids. The CDR3 spells CSARDRTSGSNSYNEQFF.

The rearrangement uses TRBV6-5 and TRBJ2-7. The CDR3 contains 13 residues. Germline CDR1 and CDR2: MNHEY and SVGAGI. This chain's CDR3 is CASSYRRRYEQYF.

This CDR3 reads CASSLWTGGSTEAFF. This chain joins TRBV11-2 and TRBJ1-1; lacking DNA, the TRBD1 call made by TCRdb goes unchecked. The CDR3 sequence is 15 residues long. Germline CDR1 and CDR2: SGHAT and FQNNGV.

The chain joins TRBV20-1 to TRBJ1-6; the D gene TCRdb calls, TRBD1, cannot be checked with no DNA. The CDR3 spans 14 residues. The germline V gene has CDR1 DFQATT and CDR2 SNEGSKA (reference sequence). This CDR3 reads CSARSDTYNSPLHF.

The chain employs TRBV11-2 and TRBJ2-7; the D call from TCRdb, TRBD1, cannot be confirmed without DNA. CDR1 is SGHAT and CDR2 is FQNNGV in the germline V gene. This CDR3 region has 13 residues. The CDR3 here is CASSPDRAGEQYF.

CDR3 region: CASSLLGRGKQPQHF. The rearrangement uses TRBV27 and TRBJ1-5; the TRBD1 assignment by TCRdb is unverifiable without DNA. Germline loops: CDR1 MNHEY, CDR2 SMNVEV (reference sequence). The CDR3 is 15 residues long.

This rearrangement joins TRBV20-1 to TRBJ1-5. The CDR3 has 14 amino acids. Germline V gives CDR1 DFQATT, CDR2 SNEGSKA (reference sequence). Here the CDR3 reads CSARNRYSNQPQHF.

The chain combines TRBV20-1 with TRBJ2-1; with no DNA, the TCRdb D assignment of TRBD2 cannot be verified. The CDR3 spans 16 residues. Germline assignment: CDR1 DFQATT and CDR2 SNEGSKA (reference sequence). CDR3 region: CSARAPRSGRDYEQFF.

The genes are TRBV5-1 and TRBJ1-4. Looked up from germline, CDR1 is SGHRS and CDR2 is YFSETQ. This CDR3 comprises 15 residues. This chain's CDR3 is CASSLDWTTEEKLFF. The full variable domain, rest sourced from reference TRBV5-1 and TRBJ1-4, is KAGVTQTPRYLIKTRGQQVTLSCSPISGHRSVSWYQQTPGQGLQFLFEYFSETQRNKGNFPGRFSGRQFSNSRSEMNVSTLELGDSALYLCASSLDWTTEEKLFFGSGTQLSVL.

The V call is TRBV11-2, the J call TRBJ1-4. Germline V lookup: CDR1 SGHAT, CDR2 FQNNGV. This CDR3 has 15 residues. The chain's CDR3 is CASSPAGRAVGKLFF.

J is TRBJ2-1 and V is TRBV6-5. The CDR3 length is 13 residues. The germline V gene encodes CDR1 MNHEY and CDR2 SVGAGI. The CDR3: CASSYPRGNEQFF.

The CDR3 protein is CASSTSRDSPLHF. The chain employs TRBV7-9 and TRBJ1-6. The CDR3 is 13 amino acids. CDR1 is SEHNR and CDR2 is FQNEAQ in the germline V gene (reference sequence).

The rearrangement joins TRBV19 to TRBJ2-6. The CDR3 extends over 14 amino acids. Germline CDR1 and CDR2: LNHDA and SQIVND (reference sequence). CDR3: CAALEHPGANVLTF.

The genes are TRBV11-2 and TRBJ1-2. The CDR3 length is 13 residues. Germline V CDR1 and CDR2: SGHAT, FQNNGV. CDR3 sequence reads: CASSLKVGDGYTF.

This chain uses TRBV20-1 with TRBJ2-2; the TCRdb D gene call, TRBD2, has no DNA to confirm it. CDR3 size: 14 residues. From germline, CDR1 is DFQATT and CDR2 SNEGSKA (reference sequence). CDR3 sequence: CSAQRERETGELFF.

Measured by frequency, this clonotype is medium-sized (0.01 to 0.1%). The chain carries TRBV24-1 and TRBJ2-1; TCRdb returns TRBD2, unconfirmable since there is no DNA. This CDR3 has 17 amino acids. Germline V CDR1 and CDR2: KGHDR, SFDVKD. The CDR3 is CATSDATSGSSYNEQFF.

The gene calls are TRBV14 and TRBJ1-1; the D call of TRBD1 rests on TCRdb alone, since no DNA is present to check it. This CDR3 region has 15 residues. Germline V gene sequence: CDR1 SGHDN, CDR2 FVKESK. The CDR3: CASSHMTVMNTEAFF.

The rearrangement links TRBV12-5 to TRBJ2-1; the TCRdb call, TRBD1, lacks DNA for checking. The CDR3 spans 15 residues. Germline V gene sequence: CDR1 LGHNT, CDR2 FRNRAP. The CDR3 sequence: CASGLTPDRGNEQFF.